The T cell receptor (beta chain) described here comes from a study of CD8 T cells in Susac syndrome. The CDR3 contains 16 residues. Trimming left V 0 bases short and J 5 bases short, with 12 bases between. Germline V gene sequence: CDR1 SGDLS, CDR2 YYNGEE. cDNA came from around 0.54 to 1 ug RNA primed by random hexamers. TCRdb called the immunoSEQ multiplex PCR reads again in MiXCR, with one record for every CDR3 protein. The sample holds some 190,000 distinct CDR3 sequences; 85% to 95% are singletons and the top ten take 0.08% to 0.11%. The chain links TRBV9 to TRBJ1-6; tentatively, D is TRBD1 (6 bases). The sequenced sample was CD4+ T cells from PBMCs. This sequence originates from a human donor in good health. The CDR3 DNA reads TGTGCCAGCAGCGTAGTCCCGGACAGCGATAATTCACCCCTCCACTTT. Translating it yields CASSVVPDSDNSPLHF.